This TCR beta chain originates from a study of T-cell memory formation after mild COVID-19. Study-wide background: TCR clusters showed largely donor specificity.

This clonotype was seen a handful of times. What it binds is not known. Study observations and caveats: Clones from the second wave (peaking day 37) had unconfirmed SARS-CoV-2 specificity. Contracting clones localized mainly to CM and EM when CD4+ and mainly to EMRA when CD8+.

TCRdb called the 5' RACE reads again in MiXCR, with one record for every CDR3 protein. Of about 350,000 distinct CDR3 sequences listed, roughly 13% were seen once; the top ten hold about 20%. The CDR3 loop spans 13 amino acids. The germline V gene has CDR1 DFQATT and CDR2 SNEGSKA (reference sequence). J gave up 4 bases and V 5 bases, and 4 bases lay outside the gene matches. This TCR derives from a man aged 18 to 35 who had mild COVID-19 (a few samples of this study predate the infection). Cell type and time point are not known. The sequenced sample consisted of PBMCs or a T cell subset sorted from them (not recorded which). The chain has TRBV20-1 and TRBJ2-2; TRBD1 aligns across 7 bases. The CDR3: CSAGSGGTGELFF. In DNA form, the CDR3 reads TGCAGTGCTGGATCAGGGGGCACCGGGGAGCTGTTTTTT.